This T cell receptor beta chain appears in the sequencing data of a study of blood T cell repertoires in COVID-19. Using immunoSEQ multiplex PCR, the repertoire was profiled, and TCRdb retains in-frame clones only, with some absent. The data hold around 280,000 clones, with 75% to 90% observed a single time. The CDR3 is made up of 14 amino acids. Germline V lookup: CDR1 SGHRS, CDR2 YFSETQ. The V and J ends lost 4 bases and 0 bases, in that order; junction bases with no gene match: 2. The rearrangement uses TRBV5-1 and TRBJ2-3, with 7 bases lining up with TRBD1. The sequenced sample consisted of PBMCs or T cells enriched from blood (not recorded which). The sequence was collected from a woman between 40 and 55 years old who had recovered from COVID-19. CDR3 nucleotides: TGCGCCAGCAGCGGGACAGTGAGCACAGATACGCAGTATTTT. This encodes CASSGTVSTDTQYF.